These 4 T cell receptor beta chains were all obtained from the same sample, sequenced in a study of beta chain features in type 1 diabetes. Broader study findings: Moderate yet significant TCRB CDR3 shortening was seen in Type 1 diabetes patients in all four CD4+ subsets.

Their antigen targets remain unknown. The sequenced template was cDNA made from the entire isolated RNA. Produced via immunoSEQ multiplex PCR; TCRdb's table is partial and in-frame only. The data hold 680,000 or so clones, with around an eighth observed a single time. Source material: naive CD4+ T cells from blood. The receptors originated from a man aged 18 to 29 with type 1 diabetes.

The rearrangement uses TRBV5-6 and TRBJ2-2; D gene uncertain. The CDR3 is 14 residues long. CDR1 and CDR2 (germline): SGHDT, YYEEEE. V was trimmed by 1 base and J by 4 bases, leaving 8 bases between them. This chain's CDR3 is CASSLSRSTGELFF. The CDR3 DNA follows: TGTGCCAGCAGCTTGAGCCGATCCACCGGGGAGCTGTTTTTT.

In the case of this clone: Germline and junction disagree at one end, which may indicate a read error. The chain joins TRBV30 to TRBJ1-3; possible D gene TRBD1, 6 bases. The length of the CDR3 is 12 residues. The germline gives CDR1 GTSNPN, CDR2 SVGIG (reference sequence). As DNA, the CDR3 is TGTGCCTGGAGTGAACCGAGGGGGATTAATAATTTT. Amino acids: CAWSEPRGINNF.

The chain joins TRBV6-1 to TRBJ1-1; no firm D call. Trimming removed 7 bases from V and 3 bases from J, with 9 bases in between. The CDR3 is made up of 12 amino acids. Germline V gene sequence: CDR1 MNHNS, CDR2 SASEGT. The CDR3 protein is CASKFGDTEAFF. DNA of the CDR3: TGTGCCAGCAAGTTCGGGGACACTGAAGCTTTCTTT.

The genes are TRBV10-3 and TRBJ2-7; 9 bases line up with TRBD1. V shed 11 bases and J 2 bases; nucleotides not matched to a gene: 10. CDR3 length equals 14 residues. Germline CDR1 reads ENHRY; CDR2 reads SYGVKD. The CDR3 DNA follows: TGTGCCTCACGCCGGGGACAGGGTACCTACGAGCAGTACTTC. Encoded protein: CASRRGQGTYEQYF.